This TCR beta chain appears in the sequencing data of a study of identical twins. This clonotype was seen ten or more times. TCRdb reprocessed the 5' RACE reads via MiXCR and lists one record per CDR3 protein. The sample has about 920,000 distinct CDR3 sequences, about 12% seen once. Germline values: CDR1 LNHNV, CDR2 YYDKDF (reference sequence). V lost 5 bases and J lost 3, with 17 bases in between. The length of the CDR3 is 16 residues. These data were likewise used in another study, on yellow fever vaccine responses in identical twins.

The sequenced material came from PBMCs. The chain links TRBV15 to TRBJ2-1; TRBD1 is a possible D gene (6 bases). The clonotype was recovered from a woman between 18 and 29 years old in good health. CDR3: CATSGRGTFFYNEQFF. CDR3 coding DNA: TGTGCCACCAGCGGCAGGGGAACTTTCTTCTACAATGAGCAGTTCTTC. Variable domain in full (rest from reference TRBV15 and TRBJ2-1): DAMVIQNPRYQVTQFGKPVTLSCSQTLNHNVMYWYQQKSSQAPKLLFHYYDKDFNNEADTPDNFQSRRPNTSFCFLDIRSPGLGDTAMYLCATSGRGTFFYNEQFFGPGTRLTVL.